This T cell receptor (beta chain) was recovered during a study of T cells in Graves' hyperthyroidism and ophthalmopathy. Study outcomes and limitations: Ophthalmopathy could be told apart from stable hyperthyroidism with a 13 V-J model.

The sample holds many counts of this clonotype. The antigen is undetermined. It was RNA transcripts that yielded the amplified TCR beta CDR3 regions. First-round RT-PCR of the TCR CDR3 relied on the HTBI primer set. TCRdb called the multiplex PCR reads again in MiXCR, with one record for every CDR3 protein. The sample yields approximately 640,000 distinct CDR3 sequences, less than 45% seen once. The germline V gene has CDR1 SQVTM and CDR2 ANQGSEA. CDR3 length: 15 amino acids. V lost 0 bases, J lost 2 bases, and 5 bases stayed unmatched. Source material: peripheral blood or thyroid tissue (not recorded which). The TCR was taken from an adult man with Graves' disease, either hyperthyroidism or ophthalmopathy (not recorded which). The chain combines TRBV29-1 with TRBJ1-2; the match to TRBD1 covers 8 bases. CDR3 residues: CSVEEPGQGNYGYTF. CDR3 DNA: TGCAGCGTTGAAGAACCTGGACAGGGCAACTATGGCTACACCTTC.